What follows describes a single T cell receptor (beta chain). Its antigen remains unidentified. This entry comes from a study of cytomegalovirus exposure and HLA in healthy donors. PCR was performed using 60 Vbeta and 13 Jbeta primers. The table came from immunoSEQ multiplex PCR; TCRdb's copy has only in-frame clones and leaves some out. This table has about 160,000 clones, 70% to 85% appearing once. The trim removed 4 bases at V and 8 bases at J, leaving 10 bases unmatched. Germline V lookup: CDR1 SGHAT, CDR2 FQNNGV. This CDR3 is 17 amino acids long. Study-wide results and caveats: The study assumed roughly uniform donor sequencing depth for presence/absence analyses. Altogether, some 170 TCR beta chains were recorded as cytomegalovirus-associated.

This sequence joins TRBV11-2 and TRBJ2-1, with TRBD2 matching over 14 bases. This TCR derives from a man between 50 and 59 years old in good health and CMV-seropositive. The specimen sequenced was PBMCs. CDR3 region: CASSSRGGTSGRYEQFF. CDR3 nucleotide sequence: TGTGCCAGCAGCTCGAGAGGGGGGACTAGCGGGAGATATGAGCAGTTCTTC.